The 5 T cell receptor beta chains below come from one sample, sequenced in a study of breast tumors, draining lymph nodes, adjacent tissues listed by TCRdb under 2016. The protocol used for the library was multiplex PCR. TCRdb shows the sequencer as Illumina HiSeq 2000. TCRdb applied fastp at Q25 and MiXCR to the public reads, then kept only in-frame beta chains. Entries are consolidated by CDR3 protein sequence, retaining the most common genes and DNA. For this sample there are around 230,000 distinct CDR3 sequences; less than 40% appear just once. 3% to 4% of the sample comes from the top ten. Lymph node samples came from the axillary draining lymph nodes of breast cancer patients. The source material was axillary lymph node tissue. All receptors derive from a female donor with breast cancer. Some clones in this sample may be carry-over from other donors' samples.

V is TRBV20-1 and J is TRBJ2-7; TRBD2 matches at 11 bases. The CDR3 length is 17 residues. The junction had 19 bases not matched to a gene; V was cut back by 6 bases and J by 6 bases. Germline values: CDR1 DFQATT, CDR2 SNEGSKA (reference sequence). The CDR3 DNA reads TGCAGTGCCACCGGGGGCGCCGGCAGTAGCGGGGGGGCCGAGCAGTACTTC. Protein: CSATGGAGSSGGAEQYF.

V and J are TRBV5-6 and TRBJ2-7, with TRBD1 as a possible D gene (6 bases). The J call is in doubt because the DNA end fits TRBJ2-5 better. Germline CDR1 and CDR2: SGHDT and YYEEEE. CDR3 length equals 11 residues. The CDR3 coding sequence is TGTGCTAGAAGGGGGAAAGAGACCCAGTACTTC. It codes for CARRGKETQYF.

V and J are TRBV10-2 and TRBJ1-1, with 9 positions matching TRBD1. This CDR3 has 16 residues. The V gene end was trimmed by 5 bases and the J gene end by 4 bases; junction bases not matched to a gene: 11. Looked up from germline, CDR1 is WSHSY and CDR2 is SAAADI. The CDR3 DNA reads as TGCGCCAGCAGTCCCGGGACAGGGTATTTGGGCACTGAAGCTTTCTTT. As protein: CASSPGTGYLGTEAFF.

This clonotype has a handful of counts. The rearrangement joins TRBV18 to TRBJ2-1, with D perhaps TRBD1 (5 bases). The CDR3 runs to 16 residues. V was cut by 0 bases and J by 6 bases, with 15 bases left in between. Germline CDR1 and CDR2: KGHSH and LQKENI. CDR3 DNA sequence: TGTGCCAGCTCACCACCCCAGGGTAAGGGGCCCAATGAGCAGTTCTTC. Translation: CASSPPQGKGPNEQFF.

This clonotype was seen repeatedly, ten times or more. The V call is TRBV18, the J call TRBJ1-3, with D uncertain. Per germline, CDR1 KGHSH and CDR2 LQKENI. Trimming left V 2 bases short and J 0 bases short, with 11 bases between. The CDR3 sequence is 16 residues long. CDR3 amino acids: CASSPGPPNSGNTIYF. CDR3 bases: TGTGCCAGCTCACCAGGACCGCCGAACTCTGGAAACACCATATATTTT.